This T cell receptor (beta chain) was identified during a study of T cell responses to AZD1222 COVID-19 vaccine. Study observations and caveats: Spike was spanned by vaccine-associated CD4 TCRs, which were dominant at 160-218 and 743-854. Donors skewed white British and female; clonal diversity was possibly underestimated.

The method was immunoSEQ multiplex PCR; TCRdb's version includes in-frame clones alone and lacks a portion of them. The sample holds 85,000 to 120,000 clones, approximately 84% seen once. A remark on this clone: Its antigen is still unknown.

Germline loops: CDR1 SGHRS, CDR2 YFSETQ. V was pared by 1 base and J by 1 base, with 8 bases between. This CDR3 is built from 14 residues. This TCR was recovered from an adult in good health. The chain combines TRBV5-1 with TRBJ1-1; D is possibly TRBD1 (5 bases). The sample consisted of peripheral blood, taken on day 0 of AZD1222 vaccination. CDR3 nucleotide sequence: TGCGCCAGCAGCTTGTCAGGGACGAACACTGAAGCTTTCTTT. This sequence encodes CASSLSGTNTEAFF.